Listed below are T cell receptor beta chains from one sample, sequenced in a study of blood T cell repertoires in COVID-19. Method: immunoSEQ multiplex PCR; TCRdb's copy keeps in-frame clones and lacks some. The sample carries approximately 280,000 clones, around 84% recorded once. Sequenced: PBMCs or T cells enriched from blood (not recorded which). All receptors derive from a woman aged 50 to 65 who had recovered from COVID-19. CDR3s include the opening cysteine and the closing phenylalanine or tryptophan. A D gene is named only where the DNA matches it firmly. Where a row states a size, it is once, few, many or the class of an expanded clone; other rows omit it.

d_call j_call clone_size v_call cdr3_aa cdr3_nt
NA TRBJ1-2 NA TRBV4-1 CASSLMEGPYGYTF TGCGCCAGCAGCCTTATGGAGGGACCCTATGGCTACACCTTC
TRBD1 TRBJ1-6 NA TRBV11-2 CASSRTGVAYNSPLHF TGTGCCAGCAGTCGCACAGGGGTAGCTTATAATTCACCCCTCCACTTT
TRBD2 TRBJ2-1 NA TRBV27 CASSFGTSGYNEQFF TGTGCCAGCAGTTTCGGGACTAGTGGCTACAATGAGCAGTTCTTC
TRBD1 TRBJ2-3 once TRBV4-1 CASSQGDRSTDTQYF TGCGCCAGCAGCCAAGGGGACAGGAGCACAGATACGCAGTATTTT
NA TRBJ1-5 NA TRBV30 CAWSVTGNQPQHF TGTGCCTGGAGTGTAACTGGCAATCAGCCCCAGCATTTT
NA TRBJ2-7 once TRBV19 CASSIDHRLRNAYEQYF TGTGCCAGTAGTATAGATCACAGGCTTCGGAACGCCTACGAGCAGTACTTC
TRBD1 TRBJ1-2 NA TRBV24-1 CATSDSTGFGYTF TGTGCCACCAGTGACTCGACAGGGTTTGGCTACACCTTC
NA TRBJ2-3 NA TRBV10-2 CASSESQVSTDTQYF TGCGCCAGCAGTGAGTCCCAGGTTAGCACAGATACGCAGTATTTT
NA TRBJ2-7 NA TRBV19 CASRADQGHREQYF TGTGCCAGTAGGGCGGATCAAGGACACCGCGAGCAGTACTTC
TRBD2 TRBJ2-5 NA TRBV29-1 CSAWTSPQETQYF TGCAGCGCGTGGACTAGCCCTCAAGAGACCCAGTACTTC
TRBD1 TRBJ1-6 NA TRBV6-5 CASSYSGQRNSPLHF TGTGCCAGCAGTTACTCGGGACAGAGGAATTCACCCCTCCACTTT
NA TRBJ1-3 NA TRBV9 CASSVGSSRGNTIYF TGTGCCAGCAGCGTAGGCAGTAGCCGGGGTAACACCATATATTTT
NA TRBJ2-1 NA TRBV10-2 CASITSGTPFAFF TGCGCCAGCATCACATCAGGCACCCCCTTTGCGTTCTTC
TRBD2 TRBJ2-1 NA TRBV4-3 CASSLAGGSYNEQFF TGCGCCAGCAGCCTAGCGGGAGGATCCTACAATGAGCAGTTCTTC
TRBD1 TRBJ1-1 NA TRBV28 CASSWAGQGASMNTEAFF TGTGCCAGCAGCTGGGCAGGGCAGGGGGCATCAATGAACACTGAAGCTTTCTTT
NA TRBJ2-1 NA TRBV7-9 CASSPGRGFRYNEQFF TGTGCCAGCAGCCCGGGAAGGGGGTTCCGGTACAATGAGCAGTTCTTC
NA TRBJ1-2 NA TRBV6-7 CATVFGRYYGYTF TGTGCCACCGTGTTCGGTCGCTACTATGGCTACACCTTC
NA TRBJ2-3 NA TRBV28 CASSLGLASDTQYF TGTGCCAGCAGTTTAGGGCTAGCCTCAGATACGCAGTATTTT
TRBD2 TRBJ2-1 NA TRBV5-4 CASSLAAGGYNEQFF TGTGCCAGCAGCTTGGCAGCGGGAGGCTACAATGAGCAGTTCTTC
NA TRBJ1-1 NA TRBV14 CASSQSPRPEAFF TGTGCCAGCAGCCAAAGCCCCCGTCCTGAAGCTTTCTTT
NA TRBJ1-1 NA TRBV29-1 CSVDALEMNTEAFF TGCAGCGTTGATGCCTTAGAGATGAACACTGAAGCTTTCTTT
NA TRBJ1-2 NA TRBV4-1 CASSQIADANYGYTF TGCGCCAGCAGCCAAATAGCAGACGCCAACTATGGCTACACCTTC
NA TRBJ1-5 NA TRBV19 CASSIDGRNQPQHF TGTGCCAGTAGTATAGACGGTCGCAATCAGCCCCAGCATTTT
NA TRBJ2-1 once TRBV7-2 CASSLEARRRVEQFF TGCGCCAGCAGCTTAGAGGCTAGAAGACGCGTTGAGCAGTTCTTC
NA TRBJ2-4 NA TRBV7-9 CASSSEQGISVDIQYF TGTGCCAGCAGCTCGGAACAGGGCATATCGGTAGACATTCAGTACTTC
TRBD1 TRBJ1-1 few TRBV15 CATSRPGTGNTEAFF TGTGCCACCAGCAGACCGGGGACAGGTAACACTGAAGCTTTCTTT
NA TRBJ1-2 NA TRBV10-1 CASSEWRERTSYGYTF TGCGCCAGCAGTGAGTGGAGGGAAAGGACCAGCTATGGCTACACCTTC
NA TRBJ1-1 NA TRBV19 CASSSEQGVETEAFF TGTGCCAGTAGTTCCGAACAGGGTGTAGAAACTGAAGCTTTCTTT
TRBD2 TRBJ2-7 NA TRBV3-1/TRBV3-2 CASSQLLGLAVYEQYF TGTGCCAGCAGCCAATTACTGGGACTAGCGGTCTACGAGCAGTACTTC
TRBD2 TRBJ2-3 NA TRBV19 CASSLGLAGDTQYF TGTGCCAGTAGTCTAGGACTAGCAGGGGATACGCAGTATTTT
NA TRBJ1-2 NA TRBV2 CASSNRPDSNYGYTF TGTGCCAGCAGTAACCGCCCGGACAGCAATTATGGCTACACCTTC
TRBD1 TRBJ1-5 NA TRBV28 CASSLWEGARNNQPQHF TGTGCCAGCAGTTTATGGGAGGGGGCGAGAAACAATCAGCCCCAGCATTTT
TRBD2 TRBJ2-3 NA TRBV18 CASSPRAGEMDTQYF TGTGCCAGCTCACCAAGAGCGGGGGAGATGGATACGCAGTATTTT
NA TRBJ1-4 NA TRBV5-1 CASSPDLGGGEKLFF TGCGCCAGCAGCCCGGATTTGGGGGGAGGTGAAAAACTGTTTTTT
NA TRBJ1-1 NA TRBV6-2/TRBV6-3 CASSRLDRNTEAFF TGTGCCAGCAGTCGTCTCGATAGGAACACTGAAGCTTTCTTT
TRBD1 TRBJ1-1 NA TRBV5-1 CASSSGTGREAEAFF TGCGCCAGCAGCTCCGGGACAGGGCGGGAGGCTGAAGCTTTCTTT
TRBD2 TRBJ2-1 NA TRBV6-4 CASSDSGEGYNEQFF TGTGCCAGCAGTGACTCAGGGGAGGGCTACAATGAGCAGTTCTTC
NA TRBJ2-7 NA TRBV5-6 CASSITPRGEQYF TGTGCCAGCAGCATCACCCCCAGGGGCGAGCAGTACTTC
NA TRBJ2-7 NA TRBV18 CASSDSGKAYEQYF TGTGCCAGCTCAGATTCAGGTAAAGCCTACGAGCAGTACTTC
NA TRBJ1-1 NA TRBV9 CASSLAGGQNTEAFF TGTGCCAGCAGCTTAGCCGGGGGTCAGAACACTGAAGCTTTCTTT
NA TRBJ1-3 NA TRBV10-3 CAISGQSGNTIYF TGTGCCATCAGCGGACAATCCGGAAACACCATATATTTT
TRBD1 TRBJ1-5 NA TRBV2 CASSFFRDRNQPQHF TGTGCCAGCAGCTTCTTCCGGGACAGAAATCAGCCCCAGCATTTT
NA TRBJ2-2 NA TRBV4-1 CASSQDRPNTGELFF TGCGCCAGCAGCCAAGACAGGCCGAACACCGGGGAGCTGTTTTTT
TRBD1 TRBJ1-6 NA TRBV7-2 CASSSVTLKQGRYSPLHF TGTGCCAGCAGCTCGGTAACACTAAAACAGGGGCGGTATTCACCCCTCCACTTT
TRBD1 TRBJ2-1 NA TRBV9 CASSPGTGGFEQFF TGTGCCAGCAGCCCCGGGACAGGGGGGTTCGAGCAGTTCTTC
NA TRBJ2-7 NA TRBV3-1/TRBV3-2 CASSQVGSGGEQYF TGTGCCAGCAGCCAAGTCGGTTCCGGGGGCGAGCAGTACTTC
NA TRBJ1-6 NA TRBV18 CASSPRTGQNSPLHF TGTGCCAGCTCACCAAGAACAGGGCAGAATTCACCCCTCCACTTT
NA TRBJ1-2 NA TRBV5-6 CATSTSGVNYGYTF TGTGCTACCAGCACTTCAGGGGTGAACTATGGCTACACCTTC
TRBD2 TRBJ2-3 once TRBV4-1 CASSQDWLAGATDTQYF TGCGCCAGCAGCCAAGATTGGCTAGCGGGGGCCACAGATACGCAGTATTTT
NA TRBJ2-1 few TRBV5-4 CASSSKRGQLSNEQFF TGTGCCAGCAGTAGCAAACGGGGACAATTATCGAATGAGCAGTTCTTC
TRBD1 TRBJ1-6 NA TRBV5-4 CASSPAQGADSPLHF TGTGCCAGCAGCCCAGCGCAGGGGGCGGATTCACCCCTCCACTTT
NA TRBJ1-1 NA TRBV13 CASSLGPTGNTEAFF TGTGCCAGCAGCTTAGGCCCTACAGGGAACACTGAAGCTTTCTTT
NA TRBJ1-3 NA TRBV3-1/TRBV3-2 CASSLAYSGNTIYF TGTGCCAGCAGCCTTGCCTACTCTGGAAACACCATATATTTT
NA TRBJ1-3 once TRBV7-2 CASSLAVGSQGNTIYF TGTGCCAGCAGCTTAGCGGTGGGCTCGCAGGGAAACACCATATATTTT
TRBD1 TRBJ2-3 NA TRBV30 CAWSEQGGTDTQYF TGTGCCTGGAGTGAACAGGGGGGAACAGATACGCAGTATTTT
NA TRBJ2-7 NA TRBV7-9 CASSLALANADYEQYF TGTGCCAGCAGCTTAGCCTTAGCTAATGCAGACTACGAGCAGTACTTC
NA TRBJ1-4 NA TRBV10-3 CASSFTGNEKLFF TGTGCCAGCTCGTTTACGGGGAATGAAAAACTGTTTTTT
TRBD1 TRBJ1-5 NA TRBV18 CASNRDRGSYSNQPQHF TGTGCCAGTAACCGGGACAGGGGGAGCTATAGCAATCAGCCCCAGCATTTT